These 30 T cell receptor beta chains came from one sample sequenced in a study of T cell responses to AZD1222 COVID-19 vaccine. The repertoire was sequenced with immunoSEQ multiplex PCR; TCRdb's copy has only in-frame clones and lacks some. The sample gives around 180,000 clones, about nine tenths of which show up once; 5% to 7% is in the top ten. The material sequenced was peripheral blood, taken on day 0 of AZD1222 vaccination. These receptors were collected from an adult in good health.

The chain employs TRBV11-1 and TRBJ2-2, with no clear D. Trimming took 5 bases from V and 8 from J, leaving 12 bases between them. Germline V gene data show CDR1 as SGHAT and CDR2 as FQDESV (reference sequence). The CDR3 is made up of 13 amino acids. DNA for the CDR3: TGTGCCAGCAGCCCCGGAAAGAGGGGGGAGCTGTTTTTT. Translated: CASSPGKRGELFF.

Here the CDR3 DNA reads TGCGCCAGCAGCTTAGCTGGGGGCCGAGGCGAGGAAAAACTGTTTTTT. Protein sequence: CASSLAGGRGEEKLFF. The chain uses TRBV5-1 and TRBJ1-4, with D maybe TRBD1 (6 bases). This CDR3 region has 16 residues. Trimming removed 2 bases at V and 8 bases at J, with 19 bases between. Germline V gives CDR1 SGHRS, CDR2 YFSETQ.

CDR3 amino acids: CASSPGQLNTEAFF. Written as DNA, the CDR3 is TGTGCCAGCAGCCCGGGACAGCTAAACACTGAAGCTTTCTTT. J is TRBJ1-1 and V is TRBV7-3, with TRBD1 matching 7 bases. The germline V gene encodes CDR1 SGHTA and CDR2 FQGTGA. The CDR3 runs 14 residues. Losses at the gene ends were 5 bases for V and 2 bases for J; bases not matched to a gene: 5.

The chain combines TRBV12-5 with TRBJ1-5, with D unclear. The germline gives CDR1 LGHNT, CDR2 FRNRAP. The V and J ends lost 1 base and 5 bases respectively, with 6 bases between them. CDR3 size: 13 residues. The CDR3 sequence: CASGLGGDQPQHF. The CDR3 coding sequence is TGTGCTAGTGGTTTGGGTGGGGATCAGCCCCAGCATTTT.

The chain links TRBV5-1 to TRBJ2-2, with 9 bases fitting TRBD1. The germline CDR1 and CDR2 sequences are SGHRS and YFSETQ. V shed 3 bases and J 7 bases; nucleotides not matched to a gene: 4. The CDR3 is 14 amino acids. The CDR3 nucleotides are TGCGCCAGCAGCTCGGGACAGGGCGACGGGGAGCTGTTTTTT. It specifies CASSSGQGDGELFF. The whole variable domain, remainder taken from reference TRBV5-1 and TRBJ2-2, is KAGVTQTPRYLIKTRGQQVTLSCSPISGHRSVSWYQQTPGQGLQFLFEYFSETQRNKGNFPGRFSGRQFSNSRSEMNVSTLELGDSALYLCASSSGQGDGELFFGEGSRLTVL.

This clone showed up just a few times. This chain joins TRBV18 and TRBJ1-4; 9 bases match TRBD1. V trimming: 7 bases; J trimming: 5 bases; junction bases outside the gene matches: 11. The CDR3 totals 16 residues. Germline-derived CDR1 and CDR2 are KGHSH and LQKENI. The CDR3, as DNA: TGTGCCAGCTACCCTGGATACAGGGGGCTGAATGAAAAACTGTTTTTT. Translation: CASYPGYRGLNEKLFF.

The chain is built from TRBV6-5 and TRBJ2-5, with 11 bases matching TRBD2. J gave up 7 bases and V 7 bases, and 8 bases lay outside the gene matches. This CDR3 spans 14 amino acids. Germline CDR1 MNHEY, CDR2 SVGAGI. The CDR3 here is CASKTSGVTGTQYF. In nucleotides, the CDR3 is TGTGCCAGCAAGACTAGCGGGGTTACCGGGACCCAGTACTTC.

This chain uses TRBV6-5 with TRBJ1-2; 8 bases are a match to TRBD1. There are 15 residues in the CDR3. Trimming removed 6 bases from V and 2 bases from J; junction bases left unmatched: 8. Germline V lookup: CDR1 MNHEY, CDR2 SVGAGI. The CDR3 loop reads CASRFRGRTNYGYTF. The DNA for the CDR3 is TGTGCCAGCAGATTCAGGGGGCGCACAAACTATGGCTACACCTTC.

This chain joins TRBV12-5 and TRBJ1-1; the D is unclear. The CDR3 consists of 14 residues. Germline assignment: CDR1 LGHNT and CDR2 FRNRAP. Trimming cost V 1 base and J 1 base, with 7 bases left between them. CDR3 sequence: CASGLGHQNTEAFF. CDR3 DNA sequence: TGTGCTAGTGGTTTGGGACACCAGAACACTGAAGCTTTCTTT.

The chain joins TRBV5-1 to TRBJ2-1, with TRBD2 as a possible D gene (6 bases). Per germline, CDR1 SGHRS and CDR2 YFSETQ. The V and J ends lost 4 bases and 5 bases respectively, with 22 bases between them. The CDR3 totals 17 residues. DNA of the CDR3: TGCGCCAGCAGCCCACCCCTCGGGACTTATATACACAATGAGCAGTTCTTC. It codes for CASSPPLGTYIHNEQFF.

This clone was found once. The chain couples TRBV6-1 to TRBJ2-3; perhaps TRBD1 as D (5 bases). Per the germline V gene, CDR1 is MNHNS and CDR2 is SASEGT. CDR3 length equals 17 residues. The V and J ends lost 6 bases and 1 base respectively, with 20 bases between them. DNA of the CDR3: TGTGCCAGCAGCGAATCCCACCAGGGTACGGGCACAGATACGCAGTATTTT. Protein product: CASSESHQGTGTDTQYF.

This chain joins TRBV28 and TRBJ2-3; possibly TRBD2 for D (6 bases). Trimming cost V 5 bases and J 6 bases, with 18 bases left between them. Germline V gene lookup returns CDR1 MDHEN and CDR2 SYDVKM. The CDR3 spans 15 residues. The CDR3 protein is CASSPGTRRPDTQYF. The CDR3 DNA follows: TGTGCCAGCAGTCCCGGGACTCGAAGACCTGATACGCAGTATTTT.

V usage is TRBV30 and J usage is TRBJ2-2; D perhaps matches TRBD2 (6 bases). Germline V gene sequence: CDR1 GTSNPN, CDR2 SVGIG (reference sequence). This CDR3 has 15 residues. V was trimmed by 6 bases and J by 5 bases, leaving 19 bases between them. In DNA form, the CDR3 reads TGTGCCTGTCAAAAGCGGCCGGAGGGGACCGGGGAGCTGTTTTTT. Protein sequence: CACQKRPEGTGELFF. Drawing the rest from reference TRBV30 and TRBJ2-2, the complete variable domain is SQTIHQWPATLVQPVGSPLSLECTVEGTSNPNLYWYRQAAGRGLQLLFYSVGIGQISSEVPQNLSASRPQDRQFILSSKKLLLSDSGFYLCACQKRPEGTGELFFGEGSRLTVL.

V usage is TRBV5-1 and J usage is TRBJ2-2, with 8 bases matching TRBD2. With V trimmed by 2 bases and J by 5 bases, 5 bases remained unmatched. CDR3 length equals 15 residues. Per germline, CDR1 SGHRS and CDR2 YFSETQ. CDR3 sequence: CASSFGRAETGELFF. The DNA for the CDR3 is TGCGCCAGCAGCTTCGGGAGGGCCGAAACCGGGGAGCTGTTTTTT. Full variable domain (missing parts from reference TRBV5-1 and TRBJ2-2): KAGVTQTPRYLIKTRGQQVTLSCSPISGHRSVSWYQQTPGQGLQFLFEYFSETQRNKGNFPGRFSGRQFSNSRSEMNVSTLELGDSALYLCASSFGRAETGELFFGEGSRLTVL.

The genes are TRBV6-5 and TRBJ1-2; weak D call: TRBD1 (5 bases). The CDR3 extends over 14 amino acids. Germline V gene lookup returns CDR1 MNHEY and CDR2 SVGAGI. Trimming removed 6 bases from V and 3 bases from J, with 14 bases in between. CDR3 nucleotide sequence: TGTGCCAGCAGCGGGCGCGGGGGGGACTATGGCTACACCTTC. Its protein is CASSGRGGDYGYTF.

The chain is built from TRBV4-3 and TRBJ2-7, with D perhaps TRBD1 (5 bases). Germline CDR1 and CDR2: LGHNA and YSLEER. The CDR3 totals 14 residues. Trimming removed 1 base at V and 3 bases at J, with 10 bases between. The CDR3 DNA reads TGCGCCAGCAGCCAAGTTGGCAGGGACTACGAGCAGTACTTC. This gives the protein CASSQVGRDYEQYF.

The chain has TRBV3-1 (or the pseudogene TRBV3-2) and TRBJ1-2, with 9 bases aligning to TRBD1. CDR3 length: 16 residues. V gave up 7 bases and J gave up 4 bases; unmatched junction bases: 13. Germline V CDR1 and CDR2: LGHDT, YNNKEL (reference sequence). The CDR3 nucleotides read TGTGCCAGCACACAGACCGGGACAGGGCGAGGCTATGGCTACACCTTC. Translating gives CASTQTGTGRGYGYTF.

The V call is TRBV29-1, the J call TRBJ1-2, with D possibly matching TRBD1 (5 bases). CDR3 length equals 13 residues. CDR1 is SQVTM and CDR2 is ANQGSEA in the germline V gene. Between the trimmed V and J ends, which lost 6 bases and 7 bases, there was a span of 18 bases. CDR3 nucleotides: TGCAGCGTCAACCACGGAGGGGAGAGTGGCTACACCTTC. It encodes CSVNHGGESGYTF.

This clone appeared a single time. The V call is TRBV6-5, the J call TRBJ2-5, with D possibly being TRBD1 (6 bases). This CDR3 comprises 15 residues. Per germline, CDR1 MNHEY and CDR2 SVGAGI. V gave up 11 bases and J gave up 0 bases, with 19 bases separating them. DNA for the CDR3: TGTGCCCTCCGACCGGGACAACCTTACCAAGAGACCCAGTACTTC. Translation gives CALRPGQPYQETQYF.

The chain employs TRBV23-1 and TRBJ2-1; 7 positions agree with TRBD1. TRBV23-1 falls under the ORF class, with uncertain function. After removal of 4 bases from V and 4 bases from J, the junction contained 13 bases not matched to a gene. There are 17 residues in the CDR3. The CDR3 spells CASSPRQGGVTYNEQFF. The DNA of the CDR3 is TGCGCCAGCAGTCCCAGACAGGGTGGGGTCACTTACAATGAGCAGTTCTTC.

This rearrangement joins TRBV6-5 to TRBJ1-3; D not certain. Germline-derived CDR1 and CDR2 are MNHEY and SVGAGI. V lost 2 bases to trimming and J lost 0 bases, with 8 bases between them. This CDR3 comprises 15 residues. The CDR3 loop reads CASSYGQISGNTIYF. CDR3 DNA: TGTGCCAGCAGTTACGGGCAGATCTCTGGAAACACCATATATTTT.

The genes are TRBV9 and TRBJ2-5, with TRBD2 matching 12 bases. Germline V gene sequence: CDR1 SGDLS, CDR2 YYNGEE. The CDR3 is made up of 18 amino acids. The J segment lost 1 base and the V segment lost 0 bases, leaving 7 bases of the junction unmatched. CDR3 amino acids: CASSVAGLAGGTQETQYF. The CDR3 coding sequence is TGTGCCAGCAGCGTAGCTGGGCTAGCGGGGGGGACCCAAGAGACCCAGTACTTC.

In its sample, this clone was seen once. The J gene is TRBJ2-3, the V gene TRBV7-2; TRBD1 matches 7 bases. Germline CDR1 reads SGHTA; CDR2 reads FQGNSA. CDR3 length: 15 amino acids. V shed 8 bases and J 2 bases; nucleotides not matched to a gene: 10. The CDR3 region has the DNA TGTGCCAGCTGCTCAGGGGGACATTACACAGATACGCAGTATTTT. This translates into CASCSGGHYTDTQYF.

V usage is TRBV7-9 and J usage is TRBJ1-4; D perhaps matches TRBD1 (6 bases). The CDR3 totals 14 residues. V was trimmed by 5 bases and J by 7 bases, leaving 14 bases between them. CDR1 is SEHNR, CDR2 FQNEAQ, per germline (reference sequence). CDR3 DNA: TGTGCCAGCAGCCAACAGGGTTTCCCTGAAAAACTGTTTTTT. Translation: CASSQQGFPEKLFF. Based on the CDR3 plus reference TRBV7-9 and TRBJ1-4, the full variable domain is DTGVSQNPRHKITKRGQNVTFRCDPISEHNRLYWYRQTLGQGPEFLTYFQNEAQLEKSRLLSDRFSAERPKGSFSTLEIQRTEQGDSAMYLCASSQQGFPEKLFFGSGTQLSVL.

The chain employs TRBV28 and TRBJ1-4, with 8 bases fitting TRBD1. CDR1 is MDHEN and CDR2 is SYDVKM in the germline V gene. Losses at the gene ends were 3 bases for V and 7 bases for J; bases not matched to a gene: 10. The CDR3 runs to 16 residues. The CDR3 DNA is TGTGCCAGCAGTTTCCTTAGGACAGGGAAGGCTGAAAAACTGTTTTTT. This codes for CASSFLRTGKAEKLFF.

The rearrangement links TRBV13 to TRBJ1-4, with 8 bases matching TRBD1. The CDR3 extends over 13 amino acids. Germline-derived CDR1 and CDR2 are PRHDT and FYEKMQ (reference sequence). V shed 8 bases and J 5 bases; nucleotides not matched to a gene: 4. The CDR3 reads CASAQGANEKLFF. The CDR3 nucleotides read TGTGCCAGCGCCCAGGGGGCGAATGAAAAACTGTTTTTT.

This clone appeared a single time. The chain combines TRBV12-5 with TRBJ1-1; 8 positions match TRBD1. Germline V lookup: CDR1 LGHNT, CDR2 FRNRAP. CDR3 size: 18 residues. The V segment lost 1 base and the J segment 0 bases; nucleotides outside the gene matches: 10. The CDR3 sequence: CASGLAGGEAFMNTEAFF. CDR3 in DNA: TGTGCTAGTGGTTTGGCAGGGGGCGAGGCTTTTATGAACACTGAAGCTTTCTTT.

The chain combines TRBV28 with TRBJ1-3; the D is unclear. This CDR3 has 15 residues. The ends were cut back, 8 bases at V and 0 bases at J, with 14 bases in the middle. From germline, CDR1 is MDHEN and CDR2 SYDVKM. CDR3 nucleotide sequence: TGTGCCAGCTACCCAGGCCTGAGCTCTGGAAACACCATATATTTT. Translated, it gives CASYPGLSSGNTIYF.

Written as DNA, the CDR3 is TGTGCCAGCAGTATACAGGGAACAGATACGCAGTATTTT. This sequence encodes CASSIQGTDTQYF. The chain recombines TRBV27 with TRBJ2-3; D is possibly TRBD1 (6 bases). Per germline, CDR1 MNHEY and CDR2 SMNVEV (reference sequence). V was clipped by 5 bases and J by 3 bases, with 9 bases between them. This CDR3 contains 13 residues.

The rearrangement uses TRBV11-2 and TRBJ2-7; a possible D gene is TRBD2 (7 bases). Germline CDR1 and CDR2: SGHAT and FQNNGV. This CDR3 has 15 residues. Between the trimmed V and J ends, which lost 1 base and 6 bases, there was a span of 16 bases. The CDR3 spells CASSLVMGGPGEQYF. For the CDR3, the DNA is TGTGCCAGCAGCTTAGTTATGGGGGGGCCTGGCGAGCAGTACTTC.